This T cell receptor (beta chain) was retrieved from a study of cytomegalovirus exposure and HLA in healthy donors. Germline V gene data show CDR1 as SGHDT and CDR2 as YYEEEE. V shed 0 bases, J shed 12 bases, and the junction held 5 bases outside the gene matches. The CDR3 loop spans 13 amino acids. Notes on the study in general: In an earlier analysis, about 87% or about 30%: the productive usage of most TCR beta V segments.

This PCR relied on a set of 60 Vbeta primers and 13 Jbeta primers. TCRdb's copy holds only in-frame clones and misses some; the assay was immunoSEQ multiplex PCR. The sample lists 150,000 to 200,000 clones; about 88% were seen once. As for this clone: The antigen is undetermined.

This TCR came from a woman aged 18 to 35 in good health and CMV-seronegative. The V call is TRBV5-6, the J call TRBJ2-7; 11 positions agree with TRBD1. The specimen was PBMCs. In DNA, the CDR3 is TGTGCCAGCAGCTTGGAGGACAGGGGGCCTCGGTACTTC. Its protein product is CASSLEDRGPRYF.